One and the same sample provided the 5 T cell receptor beta chains below, sequenced in a study of identical twins. TCRdb itself ran the 5' RACE reads through MiXCR, one entry per CDR3 protein. The sample includes roughly 230,000 distinct CDR3 sequences, roughly 8% of them seen just once. This same sample was also taken into another study, of yellow fever vaccine responses in identical twins.

The source material was CD8+ T cells sorted from blood. The source of these receptors is a woman under 30 in good health.

The chain joins TRBV7-9 to TRBJ1-1, with TRBD1 matching over 7 bases. The ends lost 6 bases at V and 4 bases at J; junction bases unmatched: 14. CDR3 length equals 16 residues. CDR1 SEHNR and CDR2 FQNEAQ come from the germline V gene (reference sequence). CDR3 protein: CASRLGGQSAITEAFF. The CDR3, as DNA: TGTGCCAGCAGACTAGGGGGCCAGTCTGCTATCACTGAAGCTTTCTTT.

This clonotype came up a few times. The rearrangement links TRBV6-5 to TRBJ2-5; 8 bases agree with TRBD2. This CDR3 is built from 15 residues. The germline V gene encodes CDR1 MNHEY and CDR2 SVGAGI. Losses at the gene ends were 3 bases for V and 4 bases for J; bases not matched to a gene: 7. The CDR3 is CASSYGGTRGETQYF. The DNA of the CDR3 is TGTGCCAGCAGTTATGGGGGGACTAGAGGAGAGACCCAGTACTTC.

This clonotype was detected a few times. J is TRBJ2-3 and V is TRBV7-2; D remains ambiguous. Germline V lookup: CDR1 SGHTA, CDR2 FQGNSA. The V and J ends lost 2 bases and 5 bases respectively, with 5 bases between them. The CDR3 covers 12 residues. The CDR3 loop reads CASSLPIDTQYF. DNA for the CDR3: TGTGCCAGCAGCTTACCCATAGATACGCAGTATTTT.

This clonotype was recorded at least ten times. The chain combines TRBV15 with TRBJ2-3; 10 bases line up with TRBD2. CDR3 length: 14 residues. V was clipped by 8 bases and J by 4 bases; unmatched bases: 6. Germline V gives CDR1 LNHNV, CDR2 YYDKDF (reference sequence). In nucleotides, the CDR3 is TGTGCCACCTCCCCCCTAGCGGGAGCAGATACGCAGTATTTT. Amino acid sequence: CATSPLAGADTQYF.

The V and J genes are TRBV7-2 and TRBJ2-7; D could derive from TRBD1 or TRBD2 (5 bases each). Germline lookup yields CDR1 SGHTA and CDR2 FQGNSA. Trimming cost V 3 bases and J 0 bases, with 12 bases left between them. The CDR3 sequence is 15 residues long. Here the CDR3 reads CASSLLGEFSYEQYF. The DNA of the CDR3 is TGTGCCAGCAGCTTGTTGGGGGAATTCTCCTACGAGCAGTACTTC. The whole variable domain, filled in from reference TRBV7-2 and TRBJ2-7, reads GAGVSQSPSNKVTEKGKDVELRCDPISGHTALYWYRQSLGQGLEFLIYFQGNSAPDKSGLPSDRFSAERTGGSVSTLTIQRTQQEDSAVYLCASSLLGEFSYEQYFGPGTRLTVT.